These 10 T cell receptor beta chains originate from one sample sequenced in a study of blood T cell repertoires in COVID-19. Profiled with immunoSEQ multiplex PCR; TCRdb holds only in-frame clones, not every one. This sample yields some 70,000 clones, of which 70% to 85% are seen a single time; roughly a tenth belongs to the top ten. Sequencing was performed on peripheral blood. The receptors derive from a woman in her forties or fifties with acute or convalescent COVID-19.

In DNA form, the CDR3 reads TGTGCCAGCAGCACCCAGGGACAGGGCCGCTATGGCTACACCTTC. Its translation is CASSTQGQGRYGYTF. This chain joins TRBV5-4 and TRBJ1-2; 9 bases match TRBD1. V dropped 4 bases and J dropped 4; count of bases not matched to a gene: 8. The CDR3 spans 15 residues. The germline gives CDR1 SGHNT, CDR2 YYREEE (reference sequence). Combining the CDR3 with reference TRBV5-4 and TRBJ1-2 gives the whole variable domain ETGVTQSPTHLIKTRGQQVTLRCSSQSGHNTVSWYQQALGQGPQFIFQYYREEENGRGNFPPRFSGLQFPNYSSELNVNALELDDSALYLCASSTQGQGRYGYTFGSGTRLTVV.

CDR3 coding DNA: TGTGCCAGCAGCCCTCAAGGGGGGGCACCGGAGACCCAGTACTTC. It is translated as CASSPQGGAPETQYF. The chain combines TRBV7-3 with TRBJ2-5; perhaps TRBD2 as D (7 bases). V shed 5 bases and J shed 5 bases, with 18 bases lying between them. The germline CDR1 and CDR2 sequences are SGHTA and FQGTGA. The CDR3 consists of 15 residues.

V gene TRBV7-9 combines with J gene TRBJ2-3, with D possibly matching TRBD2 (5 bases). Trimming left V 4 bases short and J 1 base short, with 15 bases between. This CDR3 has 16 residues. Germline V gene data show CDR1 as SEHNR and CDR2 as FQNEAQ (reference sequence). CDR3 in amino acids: CASSSSDSKGTDTQYF. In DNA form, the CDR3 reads TGTGCCAGCAGCTCATCGGACTCAAAAGGCACAGATACGCAGTATTTT.

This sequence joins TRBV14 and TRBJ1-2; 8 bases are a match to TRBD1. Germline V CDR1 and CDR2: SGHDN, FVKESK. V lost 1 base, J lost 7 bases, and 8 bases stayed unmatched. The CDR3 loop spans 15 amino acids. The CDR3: CASSQVQGASAGYTF. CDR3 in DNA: TGTGCCAGCAGCCAAGTTCAGGGGGCTTCAGCTGGCTACACCTTC.

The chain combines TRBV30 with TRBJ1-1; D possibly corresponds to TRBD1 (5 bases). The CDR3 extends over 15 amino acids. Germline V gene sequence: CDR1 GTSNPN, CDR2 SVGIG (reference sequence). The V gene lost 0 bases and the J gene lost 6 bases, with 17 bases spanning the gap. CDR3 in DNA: TGTGCCTGGAGTGTGCAGCAGGGTAGATTATCTGAAGCTTTCTTT. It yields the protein CAWSVQQGRLSEAFF.

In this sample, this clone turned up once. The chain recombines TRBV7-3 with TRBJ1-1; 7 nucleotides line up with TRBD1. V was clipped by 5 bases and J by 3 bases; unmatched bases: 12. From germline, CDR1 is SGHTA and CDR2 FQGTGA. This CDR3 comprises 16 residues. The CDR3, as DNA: TGTGCCAGCAGCCCCGACAGGGTCCGGTCTGACACTGAAGCTTTCTTT. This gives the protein CASSPDRVRSDTEAFF.

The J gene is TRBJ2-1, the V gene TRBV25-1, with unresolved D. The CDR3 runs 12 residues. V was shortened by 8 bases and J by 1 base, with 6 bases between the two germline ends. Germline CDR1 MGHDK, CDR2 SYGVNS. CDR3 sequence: CASGLSYNEQFF. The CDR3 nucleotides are TGTGCCAGCGGGCTGTCCTACAATGAGCAGTTCTTC.

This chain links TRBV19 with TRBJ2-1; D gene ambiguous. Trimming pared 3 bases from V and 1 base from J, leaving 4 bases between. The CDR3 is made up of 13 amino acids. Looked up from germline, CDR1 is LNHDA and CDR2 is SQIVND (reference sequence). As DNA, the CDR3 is TGTGCCAGTAGTATCACATCCTACAATGAGCAGTTCTTC. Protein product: CASSITSYNEQFF.

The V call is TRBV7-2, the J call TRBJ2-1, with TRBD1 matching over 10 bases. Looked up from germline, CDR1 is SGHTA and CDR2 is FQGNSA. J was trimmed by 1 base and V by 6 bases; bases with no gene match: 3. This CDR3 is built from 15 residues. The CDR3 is CASRPGQGSYNEQFF. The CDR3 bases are TGTGCCAGCAGACCGGGACAGGGGTCCTACAATGAGCAGTTCTTC. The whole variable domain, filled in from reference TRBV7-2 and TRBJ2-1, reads GAGVSQSPSNKVTEKGKDVELRCDPISGHTALYWYRQSLGQGLEFLIYFQGNSAPDKSGLPSDRFSAERTGGSVSTLTIQRTQQEDSAVYLCASRPGQGSYNEQFFGPGTRLTVL.

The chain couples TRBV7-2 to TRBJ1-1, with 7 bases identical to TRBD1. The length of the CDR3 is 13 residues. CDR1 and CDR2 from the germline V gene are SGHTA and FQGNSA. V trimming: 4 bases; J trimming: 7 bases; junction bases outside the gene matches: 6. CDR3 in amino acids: CASSYRGLGEAFF. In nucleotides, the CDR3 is TGTGCCAGCAGCTATAGGGGGCTGGGTGAAGCTTTCTTT. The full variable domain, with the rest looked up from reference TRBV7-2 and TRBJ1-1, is GAGVSQSPSNKVTEKGKDVELRCDPISGHTALYWYRQSLGQGLEFLIYFQGNSAPDKSGLPSDRFSAERTGGSVSTLTIQRTQQEDSAVYLCASSYRGLGEAFFGQGTRLTVV.